The 20 T cell receptor beta chains listed next were all sequenced from one sample in a study of response to subunit inactivated influenza vaccine. TCRdb re-called the RT-PCR reads through MiXCR, storing one row per CDR3 protein. This sample has about 620,000 distinct CDR3 sequences, with about 12% found just once. This material consisted of PBMCs from blood, taken on the day of vaccination. All receptors derive from a man aged 45-60 years who received an inactivated influenza vaccine.

Ten or more counts support this clonotype. The chain uses TRBV14 and TRBJ2-7; D may be TRBD2 (6 bases). This CDR3 comprises 19 residues. CDR1 and CDR2 (germline): SGHDN, FVKESK. Trimming stripped 5 bases from V and 0 bases from J, with 26 bases between. DNA of the CDR3: TGTGCCAGCAGCACTAGCCCCTTCGTCCCGGGTCCGAGCTCCTACGAGCAGTACTTC. Amino acid sequence: CASSTSPFVPGPSSYEQYF. The whole variable domain, filled in from reference TRBV14 and TRBJ2-7, reads EAGVTQFPSHSVIEKGQTVTLRCDPISGHDNLYWYRRVMGKEIKFLLHFVKESKQDESGMPNNRFLAERTGGTYSTLKVQPAELEDSGVYFCASSTSPFVPGPSSYEQYFGPGTRLTVT.

The chain combines TRBV7-2 with TRBJ2-7; 8 bases map to TRBD2. The V segment lost 2 bases and the J segment 0 bases; nucleotides outside the gene matches: 3. Germline V lookup: CDR1 SGHTA, CDR2 FQGNSA. The CDR3 spans 15 residues. Here the CDR3 reads CASSLRGTSSYEQYF. In DNA, the CDR3 is TGTGCCAGCAGCTTAAGGGGGACTAGCTCCTACGAGCAGTACTTC.

The chain joins TRBV11-2 to TRBJ2-7; 10 nucleotides line up with TRBD2. Germline V CDR1 and CDR2: SGHAT, FQNNGV. V was clipped by 6 bases and J by 2 bases; unmatched bases: 4. The CDR3 totals 14 residues. CDR3 DNA sequence: TGTGCCAGCAGTAGCGGGGGGCTTACCTACGAGCAGTACTTC. The encoded protein is CASSSGGLTYEQYF.

Only a few counts were recorded for this clonotype. CDR3 coding DNA: TGCAGTGCTGATAGCGGGGGGGCGGGTACGCAGTATTTT. The encoded protein is CSADSGGAGTQYF. The chain is built from TRBV20-1 and TRBJ2-3; TRBD2 agrees at 11 bases. V gave up 5 bases and J gave up 8 bases; unmatched junction bases: 6. Germline lookup yields CDR1 DFQATT and CDR2 SNEGSKA (reference sequence). The CDR3 covers 13 residues.

The chain links TRBV24-1 to TRBJ2-1; D might be TRBD1 or TRBD2, each matching 5 bases. CDR3 length equals 13 residues. From germline, CDR1 is KGHDR and CDR2 SFDVKD. V gave up 9 bases and J gave up 2 bases, with 10 bases separating them. CDR3 region: CATARGPYNEQFF. Here the CDR3 DNA reads TGTGCCACCGCGAGGGGCCCCTACAATGAGCAGTTCTTC.

This clonotype has more than one count but fewer than ten. The genes are TRBV6-1 and TRBJ2-2; no clear D gene. Germline CDR1 MNHNS, CDR2 SASEGT. This CDR3 has 17 amino acids. Trimming shortened V by 0 bases and J by 0 bases, and 11 bases separated the two germline ends. The CDR3 DNA is TGTGCCAGCAGTGAAGCGCTCTCCGGGTCGAACACCGGGGAGCTGTTTTTT. It encodes CASSEALSGSNTGELFF.

This chain uses TRBV28 with TRBJ2-7; D not resolved. CDR1 is MDHEN, CDR2 SYDVKM, per germline. With 3 bases removed from V and 3 bases from J, the gap between germline ends came to 9 bases. CDR3 size: 13 residues. DNA for the CDR3: TGTGCCAGCAGTTTCCGACTTGACTACGAGCAGTACTTC. Translated, it gives CASSFRLDYEQYF. The full variable domain, rest sourced from reference TRBV28 and TRBJ2-7, is DVKVTQSSRYLVKRTGEKVFLECVQDMDHENMFWYRQDPGLGLRLIYFSYDVKMKEKGDIPEGYSVSREKKERFSLILESASTNQTSMYLCASSFRLDYEQYFGPGTRLTVT.

There are a few counts of this clonotype. The V call is TRBV20-1, the J call TRBJ2-7; 7 bases map to TRBD1. The V and J ends lost 7 bases and 5 bases, in that order; junction bases with no gene match: 14. CDR1 and CDR2 (germline): DFQATT, SNEGSKA (reference sequence). The CDR3 loop spans 14 amino acids. In DNA, the CDR3 is TGCAGTGTTAAGACCGGGGACAGAGACGACGAGCAGTACTTC. It is translated as CSVKTGDRDDEQYF.

This chain connects TRBV20-1 to TRBJ1-2, with TRBD1 as a possible D gene (5 bases). The CDR3 is 14 amino acids. V dropped 0 bases and J dropped 2 bases, with 10 bases sitting between them. From germline, CDR1 is DFQATT and CDR2 SNEGSKA (reference sequence). CDR3 in DNA: TGCAGTGCTAGAGATTTAGGGGAAAACTATGGCTACACCTTC. Amino acid sequence: CSARDLGENYGYTF.

The chain joins TRBV7-2 to TRBJ2-1, with 9 bases matching TRBD2. This CDR3 has 16 residues. CDR1 and CDR2 (germline): SGHTA, FQGNSA. J lost 7 bases, V lost 1 base, and 8 bases had no gene match. The CDR3 sequence is CASSLGRSSGKNEQFF. CDR3 nucleotide sequence: TGTGCCAGCAGCTTAGGCCGATCTAGCGGGAAGAATGAGCAGTTCTTC.

This clonotype has a single count. This may be a read error, as it is one base from a much larger clone. The chain combines TRBV29-1 with TRBJ1-1; 11 positions agree with TRBD1. The CDR3 runs 15 residues. Germline V gene data show CDR1 as SQVTM and CDR2 as ANQGSEA. The ends lost 4 bases at V and 5 bases at J; junction bases unmatched: 9. CDR3 in DNA: TGCAGCGTTGGAGGGACAGGGGGTTGGGAGACTGAAGCTTTCTTT. Translating it yields CSVGGTGGWETEAFF.

The V and J genes are TRBV24-1 and TRBJ2-3, with 7 bases matching TRBD2. V lost 4 bases, J lost 0 bases, and 3 bases stayed unmatched. Germline values: CDR1 KGHDR, CDR2 SFDVKD. This CDR3 spans 15 amino acids. As DNA, the CDR3 is TGTGCCACCAGTGACCGGGACTACAGCACAGATACGCAGTATTTT. Amino acids: CATSDRDYSTDTQYF.

This chain connects TRBV6-2 or TRBV6-3 to TRBJ2-5; D ambiguous. Deletions cut 0 bases from V and 4 bases from J, with 9 bases between. CDR1 and CDR2 from the germline V gene are MNHEY and SVGEGT. This CDR3 is 14 amino acids long. CDR3 protein: CASSYSWILETQYF. The CDR3, as DNA: TGTGCCAGCAGTTACTCTTGGATCCTAGAGACCCAGTACTTC.

This clonotype was detected ten times or more. This chain joins TRBV29-1 and TRBJ2-2, with TRBD2 matching over 14 bases. Looked up from germline, CDR1 is SQVTM and CDR2 is ANQGSEA. The ends lost 1 base at V and 4 bases at J; junction bases unmatched: 8. The CDR3 loop spans 18 amino acids. CDR3 bases: TGCAGCGTTGAAGGGGGACTAGCGGGAGCCCCGGGCACCGGGGAGCTGTTTTTT. Residues: CSVEGGLAGAPGTGELFF.

The V call is TRBV7-9, the J call TRBJ2-3; D perhaps matches TRBD1 (5 bases). Germline V lookup: CDR1 SEHNR, CDR2 FQNEAQ (reference sequence). This CDR3 comprises 16 residues. The V end lost 4 bases, the J end lost 5 bases, and 19 bases lay between the germline ends. The CDR3 is CASSSWGRDAQDTQYF. CDR3 nucleotides: TGTGCCAGCAGCTCCTGGGGCAGGGATGCACAAGATACGCAGTATTTT.

This clonotype appeared many times. J is TRBJ2-2 and V is TRBV11-2; D call uncertain. The germline V gene has CDR1 SGHAT and CDR2 FQNNGV. Trimming took off 5 bases at V and 0 bases at J, with 10 bases between the two ends. CDR3 length equals 15 residues. For the CDR3, the DNA is TGTGCCAGCAGCCGCGGACGTACGAACACCGGGGAGCTGTTTTTT. It translates to CASSRGRTNTGELFF.

This clonotype was found a few times. V and J are TRBV28 and TRBJ2-5, with 7 nucleotides matching TRBD2. The CDR3 consists of 15 residues. Unmatched junction bases numbered 8, after V lost 4 bases and J lost 3 bases. Looked up from germline, CDR1 is MDHEN and CDR2 is SYDVKM. CDR3 sequence: CASSSRRAGEETQYF. CDR3 DNA sequence: TGTGCCAGCAGTTCCCGTCGGGCGGGAGAAGAGACCCAGTACTTC.

V gene TRBV11-2 combines with J gene TRBJ2-1; 8 nucleotides align to TRBD1. Looked up from germline, CDR1 is SGHAT and CDR2 is FQNNGV. The J segment lost 2 bases and the V segment lost 1 base, leaving 10 bases of the junction unmatched. The CDR3 has 18 residues. CDR3 sequence (DNA): TGTGCCAGCAGCTTAGTTTGGATTTGGACAGGGCCCTACAATGAGCAGTTCTTC. Translation: CASSLVWIWTGPYNEQFF.

The chain combines TRBV14 with TRBJ2-1, with D perhaps matching TRBD2 (5 bases). This CDR3 has 15 residues. Germline CDR1 reads SGHDN; CDR2 reads FVKESK. Between the trimmed V and J ends, which lost 2 bases and 0 bases, there was a span of 8 bases. In DNA form, the CDR3 reads TGTGCCAGCAGCCAACAAACTAGCTCCTACAATGAGCAGTTCTTC. Amino acid sequence: CASSQQTSSYNEQFF.

The chain is built from TRBV18 and TRBJ2-7; possibly TRBD2 for D (7 bases). V was clipped by 0 bases and J by 2 bases, with 11 bases between them. Germline CDR1 and CDR2: KGHSH and LQKENI. This CDR3 region has 15 residues. The CDR3 DNA reads TGTGCCAGCTCACCACCGGGCGGGGGCCCCTACGAGCAGTACTTC. This gives the protein CASSPPGGGPYEQYF.